This T cell receptor (beta chain) was sequenced during a study of blood T cell repertoires in COVID-19. In the study overall: Samples taken during acute and convalescent COVID-19 were collected in the United States, Italy and Spain. Nucleic acid was either cDNA or gDNA, and it came from T cells, B-cell-depleted T cells, or PBMCs.

The CDR3 has 12 amino acids. The germline CDR1 and CDR2 sequences are SGHAT and FQNNGV. Trimming shortened V by 3 bases and J by 4 bases, and 4 bases separated the two germline ends. In the authors' methods: Nucleated cell counts were estimated from reference gene primer amplification. TCRdb's copy holds only in-frame clones and misses some; the assay was immunoSEQ multiplex PCR. The V and J calls and clone size were taken over from that table, and D and trimming were inferred from the DNA. The table shows about 59,000 clones, with less than 75% occurring only once. This rearrangement joins TRBV11-2 to TRBJ2-1; no clear D. The TCR originated in a woman aged 45 to 65 with active or convalescent COVID-19. Sequencing was performed on peripheral blood. The CDR3 sequence: CASSFRYNEQFF. The CDR3, as DNA: TGTGCCAGCAGCTTCAGATACAATGAGCAGTTCTTC.